These 16 T cell receptor beta chains were sequenced from one sample in a study of CD8 T cells in Susac syndrome. Random hexamers served to reverse transcribe roughly 0.5 to 1 ug RNA. MiXCR, run by TCRdb on the immunoSEQ multiplex PCR reads, gives a single entry per CDR3 protein. The sample contains approximately 110,000 distinct CDR3 sequences, just under 95% of which appear only once. Sequences were obtained from CD4+ T cells from PBMCs. Source of these receptors: a human donor in good health.

The CDR3 reads CASSLVLGPSEAFF. CDR3 DNA sequence: TGTGCCAGCAGCTTAGTGCTGGGGCCGAGTGAAGCTTTCTTT. This sequence joins TRBV7-6 and TRBJ1-1, with D tentatively TRBD1 (5 bases). CDR1 and CDR2 from the germline V gene are SGHVS and FNYEAQ. The V end lost 1 base, the J end lost 7 bases, and 13 bases lay between the germline ends. The CDR3 runs to 14 residues.

The chain joins TRBV7-9 to TRBJ1-6; a possible D gene is TRBD1 (6 bases). V lost 4 bases and J 10 bases, leaving 11 bases between the germline ends. Germline lookup yields CDR1 SEHNR and CDR2 FQNEAQ (reference sequence). This CDR3 region has 13 residues. The CDR3 is CASSSQGRSPLHF. The DNA of the CDR3 is TGTGCCAGCAGCTCGCAGGGGAGATCACCCCTCCACTTT. Using reference TRBV7-9 and TRBJ1-6 for the parts outside the CDR3, the full variable domain is DTGVSQNPRHKITKRGQNVTFRCDPISEHNRLYWYRQTLGQGPEFLTYFQNEAQLEKSRLLSDRFSAERPKGSFSTLEIQRTEQGDSAMYLCASSSQGRSPLHFGNGTRLTVT.

The chain combines TRBV20-1 with TRBJ2-3, with a possible D match to TRBD1 (6 bases). The CDR3 covers 14 residues. The V gene lost 4 bases and the J gene lost 1 base, with 12 bases spanning the gap. CDR1 is DFQATT, CDR2 SNEGSKA, per germline (reference sequence). CDR3 residues: CSAIGAGGTDTQYF. The CDR3 nucleotides read TGCAGTGCTATAGGGGCAGGGGGCACAGATACGCAGTATTTT.

The rearrangement links TRBV19 to TRBJ1-2; 9 bases align to TRBD1. V lost 5 bases and J lost 4; bases outside the gene matches: 5. The CDR3 is 14 amino acids. Per germline, CDR1 LNHDA and CDR2 SQIVND (reference sequence). As DNA, the CDR3 is TGTGCCAGTAGTGGCGACAGGGGGGGCTATGGCTACACCTTC. This codes for CASSGDRGGYGYTF.

The rearrangement joins TRBV29-1 to TRBJ2-3; 8 bases match TRBD1. V gave up 4 bases and J gave up 0 bases; unmatched junction bases: 3. Germline V lookup: CDR1 SQVTM, CDR2 ANQGSEA. There are 14 residues in the CDR3. In DNA, the CDR3 is TGCAGCGTTGCGGGACAGGATAGCACAGATACGCAGTATTTT. It yields the protein CSVAGQDSTDTQYF.

V is TRBV6-2 or TRBV6-3 and J is TRBJ2-5, with D unclear. The ends were cut back, 5 bases at V and 3 bases at J, with 7 bases in the middle. The germline V gene has CDR1 MNHEY and CDR2 SVGEGT. The CDR3 has 12 amino acids. The CDR3 protein is CASSPTEETQYF. Here the CDR3 DNA reads TGTGCCAGCAGTCCAACCGAAGAGACCCAGTACTTC.

The V call is TRBV29-1, the J call TRBJ2-7, with D possibly matching TRBD1 (5 bases). Trimming shortened V by 7 bases and J by 2 bases, and 18 bases separated the two germline ends. From germline, CDR1 is SQVTM and CDR2 ANQGSEA. This CDR3 is built from 14 residues. The CDR3 bases are TGCAGCGCCGGTTCCCGGACAAGCGCCTACGAGCAGTACTTC. It encodes CSAGSRTSAYEQYF.

The rearrangement joins TRBV4-1 to TRBJ2-5, with 8 nucleotides matching TRBD2. Germline V gene data show CDR1 as MGHRA and CDR2 as YSYEKL. V lost 1 base, J lost 5 bases, and 9 bases stayed unmatched. The CDR3 spans 16 residues. The CDR3 region is CASSQVAGLGFETQYF. The CDR3 DNA reads as TGCGCCAGCAGCCAAGTTGCGGGACTAGGGTTTGAGACCCAGTACTTC.

V is TRBV4-2 and J is TRBJ2-3, with TRBD2 matching over 9 bases. Germline-derived CDR1 and CDR2 are LGHNA and YNFKEQ. Losses at the gene ends were 1 base for V and 0 bases for J; bases not matched to a gene: 8. The CDR3 consists of 18 residues. The CDR3 DNA reads as TGTGCCAGCAGCCAAGCCCTGGCTAGCGGGACTAGCACAGATACGCAGTATTTT. Its protein is CASSQALASGTSTDTQYF.

The J gene is TRBJ1-5, the V gene TRBV9, with D perhaps TRBD1 (5 bases). Germline V gene data show CDR1 as SGDLS and CDR2 as YYNGEE. The CDR3 runs 14 residues. Trimming left V 0 bases short and J 6 bases short, with 10 bases between. The CDR3 DNA follows: TGTGCCAGCAGCGTAGGACCGGGGACTCAGCCCCAGCATTTT. Its protein is CASSVGPGTQPQHF.

V and J are TRBV7-2 and TRBJ2-7, with 9 bases lining up with TRBD2. Losses at the gene ends were 5 bases for V and 4 bases for J; bases not matched to a gene: 6. The CDR3 spans 14 residues. Germline CDR1 is SGHTA and CDR2 is FQGNSA. The CDR3 spells CASSRTSVLYEQYF. CDR3 nucleotides: TGTGCCAGCAGCCGGACTAGCGTTTTATACGAGCAGTACTTC.

Only a few counts were recorded for this clonotype. The chain links TRBV6-5 to TRBJ2-1; D unresolved. The germline V gene encodes CDR1 MNHEY and CDR2 SVGAGI. V was shortened by 4 bases and J by 7 bases, with 5 bases between the two germline ends. This CDR3 contains 11 residues. CDR3 bases: TGTGCCAGCAGTTTCGGGAATGAGCAGTTCTTC. It translates to CASSFGNEQFF.

The chain joins TRBV10-3 to TRBJ2-3; unclear D gene. Germline assignment: CDR1 ENHRY and CDR2 SYGVKD. Trimming cost V 0 bases and J 2 bases, with 9 bases left between them. The CDR3 is 15 amino acids. The CDR3 coding sequence is TGTGCCATCAGTGAGTCGACAACGGTCACAGATACGCAGTATTTT. This sequence encodes CAISESTTVTDTQYF.

J is TRBJ1-1 and V is TRBV7-8; D might be TRBD1 (5 bases). Trimming took 0 bases from V and 6 from J, leaving 14 bases between them. The germline V gene encodes CDR1 SGHVS and CDR2 FQNEAQ. The CDR3 contains 15 residues. CDR3 nucleotide sequence: TGTGCCAGCAGCTTAGCGCGGCAGGGTACGGCTGAAGCTTTCTTT. Translating it yields CASSLARQGTAEAFF. Full variable domain (missing parts from reference TRBV7-8 and TRBJ1-1): GAGVSQSPRYKVAKRGQDVALRCDPISGHVSLFWYQQALGQGPEFLTYFQNEAQLDKSGLPSDRFFAERPEGSVSTLKIQRTQQEDSAVYLCASSLARQGTAEAFFGQGTRLTVV.

This clonotype was seen once. The chain has TRBV7-2 and TRBJ2-1; no reliable D call. The CDR3 sequence is 16 residues long. The germline gives CDR1 SGHTA, CDR2 FQGNSA. V lost 4 bases to trimming and J lost 0 bases, with 13 bases between them. In DNA, the CDR3 is TGTGCCAGCAGCTCCAACCTTAGGAGCTCCTACAATGAGCAGTTCTTC. The encoded protein is CASSSNLRSSYNEQFF.

The V and J genes are TRBV20-1 and TRBJ1-5; D not resolved. The V and J ends lost 3 bases and 0 bases respectively, with 3 bases between them. The germline CDR1 and CDR2 sequences are DFQATT and SNEGSKA (reference sequence). This CDR3 has 12 amino acids. This chain's CDR3 is CSARYSNQPQHF. The CDR3 coding sequence is TGCAGTGCTAGGTATAGCAATCAGCCCCAGCATTTT.